What follows are 14 T cell receptor beta chains derived from one specimen sequenced in a study of radiotherapy plus CTLA-4 blockade in lung cancer. Libraries were prepared by immunoSEQ multiplex PCR; TCRdb keeps only in-frame clonotypes and omits some of them. This table has 81,000 or so clones, around 80% appearing once. The starting material was peripheral blood, obtained from a patient treated with radiotherapy plus ipilimumab. These TCRs come from a human donor with non-small cell lung cancer who had stable disease on radiotherapy plus ipilimumab.

The rearrangement uses TRBV5-1 and TRBJ1-4, with D unclear. The germline V gene encodes CDR1 SGHRS and CDR2 YFSETQ. Trimming cost V 0 bases and J 0 bases, with 9 bases left between them. CDR3 length equals 16 residues. The CDR3 reads CASSLEGSATNEKLFF. CDR3 DNA sequence: TGCGCCAGCAGCTTGGAAGGCAGTGCAACTAATGAAAAACTGTTTTTT.

The genes are TRBV6-5 and TRBJ2-7, with 9 bases fitting TRBD1. The CDR3 totals 15 residues. CDR1 is MNHEY and CDR2 is SVGAGI in the germline V gene. The J segment lost 6 bases and the V segment lost 5 bases, leaving 11 bases of the junction unmatched. The CDR3 DNA sequence: TGTGCCAGCAGTCGCACCGGGACAGGGATCGTCGAGCAGTACTTC. Translating it yields CASSRTGTGIVEQYF.

The J gene is TRBJ2-7, the V gene TRBV7-2, with D perhaps matching TRBD2 (7 bases). Germline V gives CDR1 SGHTA, CDR2 FQGNSA. CDR3 length: 15 amino acids. Trimming shortened V by 5 bases and J by 3 bases, and 17 bases separated the two germline ends. CDR3 loop: CASSLEGGTNYEQYF. CDR3 sequence (DNA): TGTGCCAGCAGCCTAGAGGGGGGGACCAACTACGAGCAGTACTTC.

This chain uses TRBV2 with TRBJ1-1; D remains ambiguous. CDR3 length: 12 residues. Germline V gene lookup returns CDR1 SNHLY and CDR2 FYNNEI. Trimming removed 4 bases at V and 6 bases at J, with 9 bases between. The CDR3 region has the DNA TGTGCCAGCAGTGTATTTACGGCTGAAGCTTTCTTT. The encoded protein is CASSVFTAEAFF.

The chain joins TRBV5-1 to TRBJ2-3, with 14 positions matching TRBD2. Germline CDR1 SGHRS, CDR2 YFSETQ. This CDR3 has 17 residues. V shed 0 bases and J 3 bases; nucleotides not matched to a gene: 3. CDR3: CASSLVTSGRATDTQYF. CDR3 DNA sequence: TGCGCCAGCAGCTTGGTGACTAGCGGGAGGGCAACAGATACGCAGTATTTT.

The sample holds one count of this clone. The genes are TRBV9 and TRBJ2-5; D uncertain. Trimming stripped 0 bases from V and 4 bases from J, with 7 bases between. Germline V CDR1 and CDR2: SGDLS, YYNGEE. The CDR3 spans 13 residues. The CDR3: CASSVGNLETQYF. For the CDR3, the DNA is TGTGCCAGCAGCGTAGGTAACCTAGAGACCCAGTACTTC.

This clone was picked up one time. The chain uses TRBV30 and TRBJ1-6, with D uncertain. With 0 bases removed from V and 0 bases from J, the gap between germline ends came to 9 bases. Germline CDR1 reads GTSNPN; CDR2 reads SVGIG (reference sequence). The CDR3 loop spans 16 amino acids. CDR3 residues: CAWSVRGSSYNSPLHF. CDR3 nucleotide sequence: TGTGCCTGGAGTGTAAGAGGGAGCTCCTATAATTCACCCCTCCACTTT.

In this sample, this clone turned up once. The chain combines TRBV10-3 with TRBJ2-3; D is perhaps TRBD2 (6 bases). In germline, CDR1 is ENHRY, CDR2 SYGVKD. The CDR3 loop spans 15 amino acids. V was cut by 5 bases and J by 2 bases, with 14 bases left in between. CDR3: CAISPIADLTDTQYF. The CDR3 DNA reads as TGTGCCATCAGTCCTATAGCGGACCTCACAGATACGCAGTATTTT.

The chain carries TRBV7-5 and TRBJ2-2; the DNA was not compared with TRBD1, the D call given in the table. TRBV7-5 is deemed a pseudogene. This CDR3 is built from 17 residues. The CDR3 region is CVRSLGDGTGKTGELFF. The CDR3 nucleotides read TGTGTCAGAAGCTTAGGGGACGGGACAGGCAAAACCGGGGAGCTGTTTTTT.

The CDR3 nucleotides are TGTGCCAGCAGTTTCCCCCTGGGCCTCGGCACTGAAGCTTTCTTT. Translating gives CASSFPLGLGTEAFF. The J gene is TRBJ1-1, the V gene TRBV28; no definite D call. V was shortened by 3 bases and J by 4 bases, with 15 bases between the two germline ends. CDR1 is MDHEN and CDR2 is SYDVKM in the germline V gene. The CDR3 covers 15 residues.

V and J are TRBV27 and TRBJ1-1; D is uncertain. Germline V lookup: CDR1 MNHEY, CDR2 SMNVEV (reference sequence). V lost 4 bases, J lost 1 base, and 10 bases lay in between. The CDR3 consists of 14 residues. CDR3 region: CASSWGTENTEAFF. DNA for the CDR3: TGTGCCAGCAGTTGGGGTACTGAGAACACTGAAGCTTTCTTT.

V is TRBV9 and J is TRBJ2-7; no reliable D call. From germline, CDR1 is SGDLS and CDR2 YYNGEE. The CDR3 covers 15 residues. Trimming shortened V by 4 bases and J by 6 bases, and 20 bases separated the two germline ends. The CDR3 reads CASSTRASGPIEQYF. The CDR3 DNA reads as TGTGCCAGCAGCACCCGGGCCTCAGGCCCAATCGAGCAGTACTTC.

J is TRBJ2-5 and V is TRBV30; TRBD2 matches at 8 bases. Germline trimming cut 3 bases from V and 4 bases from J; bases unmatched to any gene: 7. The CDR3 runs to 14 residues. Germline V gene data show CDR1 as GTSNPN and CDR2 as SVGIG (reference sequence). The DNA of the CDR3 is TGTGCCTGGAGCGTCCCCAGCGGGAGAGAGACCCAGTACTTC. Its protein is CAWSVPSGRETQYF. The full variable domain, in which reference TRBV30 and TRBJ2-5 provide the parts outside the CDR3, is SQTIHQWPATLVQPVGSPLSLECTVEGTSNPNLYWYRQAAGRGLQLLFYSVGIGQISSEVPQNLSASRPQDRQFILSSKKLLLSDSGFYLCAWSVPSGRETQYFGPGTRLLVL.

This clone was detected only a few times. The chain uses TRBV7-9 and TRBJ2-5; D could derive from TRBD1 or TRBD2 (5 bases each). The CDR3 is 12 amino acids. The germline V gene encodes CDR1 SEHNR and CDR2 FQNEAQ (reference sequence). V lost 3 bases, J lost 13 bases, and 15 bases lay in between. CDR3 DNA sequence: TGTGCCAGCAGCTTGGGGGACGTCCACACGTACTTC. It encodes CASSLGDVHTYF.